This TCR beta chain comes out of a study of T-cell reconstitution after alpha-beta-depleted transplantation in children. This clonotype was picked up a small number of times. During its preparation, the TCRbeta library received unique molecular identifiers. TCRdb processed the PCR reads anew with MiXCR; each CDR3 protein has one entry. The table shows a few hundred thousand distinct CDR3 sequences, with 13% occurring only once. This sample comprised PBMCs, mostly from graft donor cells, obtained 360 days after TCRalphabeta/CD19-depleted stem cell transplant. The TCR comes from a male patient younger than 18 who had a stem cell transplant for acute myeloid leukemia, so the T cells may come from the graft donor.

The CDR3 region has the DNA TGTGCCAGCAGAAGTTACGGGTCTCAGCCCCAGCATTTT. Encoded protein: CASRSYGSQPQHF. The chain joins TRBV6-1 to TRBJ1-5; no clear D. Germline V gene sequence: CDR1 MNHNS, CDR2 SASEGT. This CDR3 has 13 residues. Trimming cost V 6 bases and J 6 bases, with 12 bases left between them.